These T cell receptor beta chains were read from a single sample in a study of blood T cells in healthy people across ages. TCRdb ran MiXCR on the 5' RACE reads and lists one entry per CDR3 protein. Among 1.5 million to 2 million distinct CDR3 sequences listed, more than 35% were seen once. The sequencing input was blood. The receptors were gathered from a human donor in good health. The CDR3 runs from the conserved cysteine through the conserved F or W. Each record gives: clone size, J gene, D gene, V gene, CDR3 DNA, CDR3 protein. D genes are given only for firm matches. The size of a clone is reported for some rows only, either as once, few or many, or as a class for expanded clones.

NA,TRBJ2-3,TRBD2,TRBV4-1,TGCGCCAGCAGCCAATACGAGGCGGGGGGTAGCACAGATACGCAGTATTTT,CASSQYEAGGSTDTQYF
NA,TRBJ2-7,NA,TRBV25-1,TGTGCCAGCAGTGCAGCAGGATTCAGGATTGCCGAGCAGTACTTC,CASSAAGFRIAEQYF
NA,TRBJ1-5,NA,TRBV7-8,TGTGCCAGCAGCTTTCAAAGCAATCAGCCCCAGCATTTT,CASSFQSNQPQHF
many,TRBJ2-6,TRBD1,TRBV9,TGTGCCAGCAGCACACAGACAGGGCACTCTGGGGCCAACGTCCTGACTTTC,CASSTQTGHSGANVLTF
few,TRBJ1-1,NA,TRBV4-3,TGCGCCAGCAGCCAAGTGGGAGCTAGGACCACTGAAGCTTTCTTT,CASSQVGARTTEAFF
once,TRBJ2-3,NA,TRBV28,TGTGCCACCGCCGCGGGCTGGTCAGATACGCAGTATTTT,CATAAGWSDTQYF
NA,TRBJ2-7,NA,TRBV20-1,TGCAGTGCTAGAGATCGGGCGAAGGATCCCTACGAGCAGTACTTC,CSARDRAKDPYEQYF
NA,TRBJ1-4,TRBD1,TRBV11-1,TGTGCCAGCAGCCCCGGGACAGCCCGTGAAAAACTGTTTTTT,CASSPGTAREKLFF
NA,TRBJ2-3,TRBD2,TRBV7-2,TGTGCCAGCAGCATAGCGGGGGGCCTCAGCACAGATACGCAGTATTTT,CASSIAGGLSTDTQYF
few,TRBJ2-3,NA,TRBV29-1,TGCAGCGTTGATGGGGGGATTAGGGGGACAGATACGCAGTATTTT,CSVDGGIRGTDTQYF
NA,TRBJ2-7,TRBD1,TRBV7-9,TGTGCCAGCAGCCCAACCTCGTGGACAGGGTCGGGTCTCGAGCAGTACTTC,CASSPTSWTGSGLEQYF
few,TRBJ2-7,NA,TRBV20-1,TGCAGTGGCAGGGAGAGCTCCTACGAGCAGTACTTC,CSGRESSYEQYF
NA,TRBJ1-4,NA,TRBV4-3,TGCGCCAGCAGCCAAGAGGGGGTCGGACGGATAACTAATGAAAAACTGTTTTTT,CASSQEGVGRITNEKLFF
few,TRBJ2-7,NA,TRBV7-2,TGTGCCAGCAGCTCGTTACTCGGTTCATCAAACTCCTACGAGCAGTACTTC,CASSSLLGSSNSYEQYF
few,TRBJ2-1,NA,TRBV5-1,TGCGCCAGCAGCCGGAGGGACGACAATGAGCAGTTCTTC,CASSRRDDNEQFF
few,TRBJ1-6,NA,TRBV10-2,TGCGCCAGCACTGATAATTCACCCCTCCACTTT,CASTDNSPLHF
NA,TRBJ2-1,NA,TRBV12-3/TRBV12-4,TGTGCCAGCAGTTACGGACTCCTCAATGAGCAGTTCTTC,CASSYGLLNEQFF
few,TRBJ1-1,TRBD1,TRBV4-3,TGCGCCAGCAGCCACCTGACAGGGGGCGTTGCTTTCTTT,CASSHLTGGVAFF
NA,TRBJ1-5,NA,TRBV28,TGTGCCAGCACCCCTCCGAGGGTCGGGCAGCCCCAGCATTTT,CASTPPRVGQPQHF
few,TRBJ2-7,TRBD1,TRBV4-1,TGCGCCAGCAGCCACCCGGGACAGGGGGTATACGAGCAGTACTTC,CASSHPGQGVYEQYF
few,TRBJ2-1,NA,TRBV6-2/TRBV6-3,TGTGCCAGCAGCTCCCCGGGGAACAATGAGCAGTTCTTC,CASSSPGNNEQFF
NA,TRBJ2-3,TRBD2,TRBV12-3/TRBV12-4,TGTGCCAGCAGTTCAAGATGGACTAGTGGGCTAAATACGCAGTATTTT,CASSSRWTSGLNTQYF
few,TRBJ2-7,NA,TRBV7-9,TGTGCCAGCAGCCCTTACGGCGCGTCCGGCGAGCAGTACTTC,CASSPYGASGEQYF
many,TRBJ1-2,TRBD1,TRBV12-3/TRBV12-4,TGTGCCAGCAGTCCGACAGGGATAGGCTACACCTTC,CASSPTGIGYTF
NA,TRBJ2-7,TRBD1,TRBV7-6,TGTGCCAGCAGCTTCGGGGACAGGGGATTCTACGAGCAGTACTTC,CASSFGDRGFYEQYF
NA,TRBJ2-5,NA,TRBV12-3/TRBV12-4,TGTGCCATCAGTACACGAAGGGAGACCCAGTACTTC,CAISTRRETQYF
NA,TRBJ2-3,NA,TRBV12-3/TRBV12-4,TGTGCCAGCAGTCCCCCTATATCCTGGGCGCAGTATTTT,CASSPPISWAQYF
NA,TRBJ2-2,TRBD2,TRBV5-1,TGCGCCAGCAGCTTACGACCGATGGGACTAGCGGGGCCGACCGGGGAGCTGTTTTTT,CASSLRPMGLAGPTGELFF
few,TRBJ2-5,TRBD1,TRBV29-1,TGCAGCGTTGAAGGCTCCGGGACAGGGGCGTGGGAGACCCAGTACTTC,CSVEGSGTGAWETQYF
few,TRBJ1-1,NA,TRBV3-1,TGTGCCAGCAGCCAAGAATATGACACTGAAGCTTTCTTT,CASSQEYDTEAFF
NA,TRBJ2-7,NA,TRBV15,TGTGCCACCAGCAGAGATATGGGACCCTCCGGGAGCTCCGAGCAGTACTTC,CATSRDMGPSGSSEQYF
NA,TRBJ2-7,NA,TRBV20-1,TGCAGTGCTAGAGATCTAGAGGACTCCCACGAGCAGTACTTC,CSARDLEDSHEQYF
NA,TRBJ1-2,TRBD1,TRBV7-9,TGTGCCAGCGAGGACCTTTCAGGGGGAGTTTACCTTAACTATGGCTACACCTTC,CASEDLSGGVYLNYGYTF
NA,TRBJ2-1,NA,TRBV27,TGTGCCAGCAGTCCACGGGGGAACAACCTAAATGAGCAGTTCTTC,CASSPRGNNLNEQFF
NA,TRBJ2-7,NA,TRBV6-1,TGTGCCAGCAGTGCGGTGGTGGGAGGTCCCGGTGAGCAGTACTTC,CASSAVVGGPGEQYF
NA,TRBJ2-1,TRBD2,TRBV20-1,TGCAGTGCTAGGCCAGCGGGAGTGCCTGAGCAGTTCTTC,CSARPAGVPEQFF
many,TRBJ1-2,NA,TRBV7-3,TGTGCCAGCAGCCGCCCTGGGGGGGACGGCTACACCTTC,CASSRPGGDGYTF
NA,TRBJ2-1,NA,TRBV7-3,TGTGCCAGCAGCTTCACGGAGGGGAAAAATAAGCAGTTCTTC,CASSFTEGKNKQFF
NA,TRBJ1-5,NA,TRBV9,TGTGCCAGCAGCGTAGCCTCGCAGGAGCAGCCCCAGCATTTT,CASSVASQEQPQHF
few,TRBJ1-3,NA,TRBV4-1,TGCGCCAGCAGCGGGTCCGGTGAAAACACCATATATTTT,CASSGSGENTIYF
NA,TRBJ1-2,TRBD1,TRBV5-1,TGCGCCAGCAGCACCGAACAGGGGGCGAGATATGGCTACACCTTC,CASSTEQGARYGYTF
many,TRBJ2-1,NA,TRBV7-6,TGTGCCAGCAGCTTACACCCCACGGGTGAGCAGTTCTTC,CASSLHPTGEQFF
once,TRBJ2-1,NA,TRBV7-9,TGTGCCAGCAGCCCAGGGTCCCTTTCCTACAATGAGCAGTTCTTC,CASSPGSLSYNEQFF